Listed below are T cell receptor beta chains from one sample, sequenced in a study of cytotoxic CD8 clonotypes in ibrutinib-treated CLL. Generated by immunoSEQ multiplex PCR, the TCRdb table keeps only in-frame clones and is missing some. The sample includes about 300,000 clones, more than 70% of them seen just once. The material sequenced was PBMCs, taken at disease progression, from a patient treated with ibrutinib. Source of these receptors: a human donor with chronic lymphocytic leukemia. CDR3s include the opening cysteine and the closing phenylalanine or tryptophan. Fields, in order: J gene, V gene, clone size, D gene, CDR3 DNA, CDR3 protein. A D gene is named only where the DNA matches it firmly. Clone sizes are given selectively: once, few, many, or a class where the clone is expanded.

J: TRBJ2-7; V: TRBV29-1; size: few; D: .; DNA: TGCAGCGTTGGAGACACAGGGGAGCAGTACTTC; CDR3: CSVGDTGEQYF
J: TRBJ1-2; V: TRBV7-9; size: .; D: .; DNA: TGTGCCAGCAGCTTACTTAATTTGGTGGGCCAGTCCTACACCTTC; CDR3: CASSLLNLVGQSYTF
J: TRBJ1-1; V: TRBV7-8; size: few; D: .; DNA: TGTGCCAGCAGCGCACAGGGCCACGGGGGCGAAGCTTTCTTT; CDR3: CASSAQGHGGEAFF
J: TRBJ1-1; V: TRBV7-9; size: .; D: .; DNA: TGTGCCAGCAGCTCATGGAGACCGGGACAGAACACTGAAGCTTTCTTT; CDR3: CASSSWRPGQNTEAFF
J: TRBJ2-5; V: TRBV27; size: .; D: TRBD1; DNA: TGTGCCAGCAGTTTATCCGGACAGGGAAGGGAGACCCAGTACTTC; CDR3: CASSLSGQGRETQYF
J: TRBJ2-1; V: TRBV29-1; size: .; D: .; DNA: TGCAGCGTAAAAGGGGCCAATGAGCAGTTCTTC; CDR3: CSVKGANEQFF
J: TRBJ1-1; V: TRBV29-1; size: once; D: TRBD1; DNA: TGCAGCGCTGGGAGACAGGGCATCGTTACTGAAGCTTTCTTT; CDR3: CSAGRQGIVTEAFF
J: TRBJ2-2; V: TRBV4-2; size: .; D: .; DNA: TGTGCCAGCAGCCAAGGGGTTACAGGTGCCTCGAACACCGGGGAGCTGTTTTTT; CDR3: CASSQGVTGASNTGELFF
J: TRBJ2-7; V: TRBV2; size: .; D: .; DNA: TGTGCCAGCTGGACGGGAAGCTCCTACGAGCAGTACTTC; CDR3: CASWTGSSYEQYF
J: TRBJ1-2; V: TRBV19; size: .; D: .; DNA: TGTGCCAGTAGTCGTAGTCGGGTGGACTATGGCTACACCTTC; CDR3: CASSRSRVDYGYTF
J: TRBJ1-5; V: TRBV28; size: .; D: .; DNA: TGTGCCAGCAGCCTACGGGTGAACCAGCCCCAGCATTTT; CDR3: CASSLRVNQPQHF
J: TRBJ2-6; V: TRBV7-9; size: few; D: .; DNA: TGTGCCAGCAGCTTAAACGGGGCCAACGTCCTGACTTTC; CDR3: CASSLNGANVLTF
J: TRBJ2-5; V: TRBV5-1; size: .; D: TRBD2; DNA: TGCGCCAGCAGCTTGGATCCGGGACTAGCGGGAGTACAAGAGACCCAGTACTTC; CDR3: CASSLDPGLAGVQETQYF
J: TRBJ2-1; V: TRBV7-2; size: .; D: TRBD2; DNA: TGTGCCAGCAGCCCCGGACTAGCGGGAGTTAATGAGCAGTTCTTC; CDR3: CASSPGLAGVNEQFF
J: TRBJ2-1; V: TRBV5-6; size: .; D: .; DNA: TGTGCCAGCAGCTTGGGACGGCTTTACAATGAGCAGTTCTTC; CDR3: CASSLGRLYNEQFF
J: TRBJ1-4; V: TRBV29-1; size: once; D: .; DNA: TGCAGCGTTGAGGATGCAACTAATGAAAAACTGTTTTTT; CDR3: CSVEDATNEKLFF
J: TRBJ2-3; V: TRBV7-8; size: once; D: .; DNA: TGTGCCAGCAGCCCCGCCGCCGAGAGGGCAGATACGCAGTATTTT; CDR3: CASSPAAERADTQYF
J: TRBJ2-3; V: TRBV28; size: .; D: TRBD2; DNA: TGTGCCAGCAGTTTAGGGGGACTAGAGGCAGATACGCAGTATTTT; CDR3: CASSLGGLEADTQYF
J: TRBJ2-1; V: TRBV7-8; size: few; D: .; DNA: TGTGCCAGCAGCTTAGGCACATACAATGAGCAGTTCTTC; CDR3: CASSLGTYNEQFF
J: TRBJ2-7; V: TRBV7-9; size: .; D: TRBD1; DNA: TGTGCCAGCAGCACCACCGGGACAGTAGTGAACGAGCAGTACTTC; CDR3: CASSTTGTVVNEQYF
J: TRBJ2-7; V: TRBV14; size: .; D: .; DNA: TGTGCCAGCAGCCTAAGGGCTAGCCGTTACGAGCAGTACTTC; CDR3: CASSLRASRYEQYF
J: TRBJ1-2; V: TRBV18; size: .; D: TRBD1; DNA: TGTGCCAGCTCACCAAATCCTGACAGGGAATGGCGGTATGGCTACACCTTC; CDR3: CASSPNPDREWRYGYTF
J: TRBJ1-2; V: TRBV28; size: .; D: .; DNA: TGTGCCAGCAGTTTTTCCAGGGATCCGAGGGCCACCTTC; CDR3: CASSFSRDPRATF
J: TRBJ1-1; V: TRBV6-9; size: once; D: TRBD1; DNA: TGTGCCAGCAGTTCCCGAAGGGGGCCAGACACTGAAGCTTTCTTT; CDR3: CASSSRRGPDTEAFF
J: TRBJ2-3; V: TRBV6-1; size: .; D: TRBD2; DNA: TGTGCCAGCAGTGAAAGTGTGGTCCTAGCGGGGGAGCTCACAGATACGCAGTATTTT; CDR3: CASSESVVLAGELTDTQYF
J: TRBJ1-6; V: TRBV7-2; size: .; D: .; DNA: TGTGCCAGCAGCCACGGCCCACAGAGCTCCTATAATTCACCCCTCCACTTT; CDR3: CASSHGPQSSYNSPLHF
J: TRBJ2-5; V: TRBV7-3; size: .; D: .; DNA: TGTGCCAGCAGCTTATTCCCCCAGGGAATCCTCCAGACCCAGTACTTC; CDR3: CASSLFPQGILQTQYF
J: TRBJ2-7; V: TRBV18; size: .; D: .; DNA: TGTGCCAGCTCCCTTTCGGCAGGGCGGCTCTACGAGCAGTACTTC; CDR3: CASSLSAGRLYEQYF
J: TRBJ2-7; V: TRBV4-1; size: .; D: .; DNA: TGCGCCAGCAGCCAAGACGCCAGTGGGTACTACGAGCAGTACTTC; CDR3: CASSQDASGYYEQYF
J: TRBJ2-3; V: TRBV2; size: once; D: TRBD2; DNA: TGTGCCAGCCCCGGGGGGGGGACAGATACGCAGTATTTT; CDR3: CASPGGGTDTQYF
J: TRBJ1-2; V: TRBV5-4; size: once; D: TRBD1; DNA: TGTGCCAGCAAGGACAGGGGATCTAACTATGGCTACACCTTC; CDR3: CASKDRGSNYGYTF
J: TRBJ2-7; V: TRBV6-1; size: .; D: TRBD1; DNA: TGTGCCAGCAGCCGGGACAGTAGATACGAGCAGTACTTC; CDR3: CASSRDSRYEQYF
J: TRBJ2-3; V: TRBV2; size: .; D: TRBD2; DNA: TGTGCCAGCAGCCGGACTAGCGGGGGGGCAAATACGCAGTATTTT; CDR3: CASSRTSGGANTQYF
J: TRBJ2-1; V: TRBV9; size: .; D: .; DNA: TGTGCCAGCAGCGTAGAGCTCGGTGAGCAGTTCTTC; CDR3: CASSVELGEQFF
J: TRBJ2-7; V: TRBV5-4; size: .; D: .; DNA: TGTGCCAGCAGCTTAACCCCAACCTACGAGCAGTACTTC; CDR3: CASSLTPTYEQYF
J: TRBJ2-2; V: TRBV10-1; size: .; D: .; DNA: TGCGCCAGCAGTAAGACTAGGGCCGGGGAGCTGTTTTTT; CDR3: CASSKTRAGELFF
J: TRBJ2-1; V: TRBV14; size: .; D: TRBD2; DNA: TGTGCCAGCAGCCTAACCCGGGACTACTACAATGAGCAGTTCTTC; CDR3: CASSLTRDYYNEQFF
J: TRBJ2-1; V: TRBV7-6; size: .; D: TRBD2; DNA: TGTGCCAGCAGCTTGGGGACTAGCGGGAGGTTTGGTGAGCAGTTCTTC; CDR3: CASSLGTSGRFGEQFF
J: TRBJ2-3; V: TRBV4-3; size: .; D: TRBD1; DNA: TGCGCCAGCAGCGGGACAGGGGGCACAGATACGCAGTATTTT; CDR3: CASSGTGGTDTQYF
J: TRBJ1-2; V: TRBV5-4; size: .; D: .; DNA: TGTGCCAGCAGCCCTAAATTTTTGGTTGGGAACTATGGCTACACCTTC; CDR3: CASSPKFLVGNYGYTF
J: TRBJ2-7; V: TRBV9; size: once; D: .; DNA: TGTGCCAGCAGCCCGAGAGGGGGGGGATCCTACGAGCAGTACTTC; CDR3: CASSPRGGGSYEQYF
J: TRBJ2-7; V: TRBV9; size: .; D: TRBD1; DNA: TGTGCCAGCAGCGTAGGGCGTCAGGGGGCCTACGAGCAGTACTTC; CDR3: CASSVGRQGAYEQYF
J: TRBJ2-1; V: TRBV4-1; size: few; D: .; DNA: TGCGCCAGCAGCCAAGATCCAGGGAATGAGCAGTTCTTC; CDR3: CASSQDPGNEQFF
J: TRBJ2-5; V: TRBV19; size: .; D: .; DNA: TGTGCCAGTAGTATAGGGGCGGGTGTCGGGGAGACCCAGTACTTC; CDR3: CASSIGAGVGETQYF
J: TRBJ2-1; V: TRBV19; size: .; D: .; DNA: TGTGCCAGTAGTATAGAGCGGTTTGGGGAGCAGTTCTTC; CDR3: CASSIERFGEQFF